A single sample is the source of the 14 T cell receptor beta chains below, sequenced in a study of blood T cell repertoires in COVID-19. The data were produced by immunoSEQ multiplex PCR, yet TCRdb's version contains in-frame clones alone and is incomplete. The table includes roughly 130,000 clones, over 65% detected once. The specimen sequenced was peripheral blood. The source is a woman in her 70s with acute or convalescent COVID-19.

This clone was counted a few times. V usage is TRBV6-1 and J usage is TRBJ1-5; TRBD1 agrees at 8 bases. J lost 5 bases, V lost 0 bases, and 6 bases had no gene match. The CDR3 loop spans 16 amino acids. Germline assignment: CDR1 MNHNS and CDR2 SASEGT. CDR3 nucleotides: TGTGCCAGCAGTGAAGCTAGGGGCAGGGGGCATCAGCCCCAGCATTTT. Encoded protein: CASSEARGRGHQPQHF.

The rearrangement links TRBV11-3 to TRBJ2-2, with 9 nucleotides matching TRBD1. Germline CDR1 SGHNT, CDR2 YENEEA. The CDR3 has 16 amino acids. The junction had 5 bases not matched to a gene; V was cut back by 6 bases and J by 0 bases. The CDR3 is CASRSWTGANTGELFF. The DNA of the CDR3 is TGTGCCAGCAGATCCTGGACAGGGGCGAACACCGGGGAGCTGTTTTTT.

This clone was seen once. The CDR3 loop is CASSPLVNTEAFF. CDR3 sequence (DNA): TGTGCCAGCTCACCACTAGTGAACACTGAAGCTTTCTTT. The chain joins TRBV18 to TRBJ1-1; D uncertain. Germline CDR1 and CDR2: KGHSH and LQKENI. Trimming left V 1 base short and J 0 bases short, with 3 bases between. This CDR3 has 13 amino acids. Full variable domain (missing parts from reference TRBV18 and TRBJ1-1): NAGVMQNPRHLVRRRGQEARLRCSPMKGHSHVYWYRQLPEEGLKFMVYLQKENIIDESGMPKERFSAEFPKEGPSILRIQQVVRGDSAAYFCASSPLVNTEAFFGQGTRLTVV.

The genes are TRBV5-4 and TRBJ2-1; no reliable D call. V lost 0 bases, J lost 6 bases, and 4 bases lay in between. CDR3 length equals 12 residues. CDR1 SGHNT and CDR2 YYREEE come from the germline V gene (reference sequence). The CDR3 coding sequence is TGTGCCAGCAGCTTGGACAGCAATGAGCAGTTCTTC. Its protein is CASSLDSNEQFF.

Only a few counts were recorded for this clone. This chain links TRBV9 with TRBJ1-5, with D hard to call. CDR1 is SGDLS, CDR2 YYNGEE, per germline. Trimming cost V 0 bases and J 4 bases, with 11 bases left between them. The CDR3 is 15 amino acids. The CDR3 DNA follows: TGTGCCAGCAGCGTAGAGGGAGGTAGGAATCAGCCCCAGCATTTT. This codes for CASSVEGGRNQPQHF.

This chain uses TRBV6-2 or TRBV6-3 with TRBJ2-7, with 9 positions matching TRBD1. Trimming at V came to 5 bases and at J to 0 bases, leaving 5 bases not matched to a gene. The CDR3 loop spans 15 amino acids. Looked up from germline, CDR1 is MNHEY and CDR2 is SVGEGT. CDR3 residues: CASSDPGQGSYEQYF. The DNA for the CDR3 is TGTGCCAGCAGTGATCCGGGACAGGGCTCCTACGAGCAGTACTTC.

The chain employs TRBV5-4 and TRBJ1-5, with 7 bases identical to TRBD1. The CDR3 is 15 residues long. Germline-derived CDR1 and CDR2 are SGHNT and YYREEE (reference sequence). The ends lost 1 base at V and 6 bases at J; junction bases unmatched: 7. The CDR3 DNA is TGTGCCAGCAGCTTGAATGCGGACAGGAGTCAGCCCCAGCATTTT. It is translated as CASSLNADRSQPQHF.

The J gene is TRBJ1-1, the V gene TRBV3-1 (or the pseudogene TRBV3-2); no clear D gene. The CDR3 has 14 residues. CDR1 LGHDT and CDR2 YNNKEL come from the germline V gene (reference sequence). The V end lost 1 base, the J end lost 3 bases, and 9 bases lay between the germline ends. The CDR3 DNA follows: TGTGCCAGCAGCCAAGTGACGGGGTACACTGAAGCTTTCTTT. Protein product: CASSQVTGYTEAFF.

This chain joins TRBV18 and TRBJ1-5; TRBD1 matches 7 bases. J gave up 7 bases and V 2 bases, and 11 bases lay outside the gene matches. Germline V gene lookup returns CDR1 KGHSH and CDR2 LQKENI. There are 16 residues in the CDR3. The CDR3 loop reads CASSPADRHSGQPQHF. CDR3 nucleotides: TGTGCCAGCTCACCAGCGGACAGGCACTCGGGGCAGCCCCAGCATTTT.

In this sample, this clone turned up once. The J gene is TRBJ1-2, the V gene TRBV6-4; D gene unclear. Trimming pared 0 bases from V and 2 bases from J, leaving 7 bases between. CDR1 and CDR2 (germline): MRHNA, SNTAGT. The CDR3 contains 14 residues. The CDR3 coding sequence is TGTGCCAGCAGTGACTCAGCGGGGAACTATGGCTACACCTTC. Protein: CASSDSAGNYGYTF.

V is TRBV29-1 and J is TRBJ1-2; D is perhaps TRBD1 (6 bases). CDR1 is SQVTM and CDR2 is ANQGSEA in the germline V gene. The V end lost 5 bases, the J end lost 6 bases, and 13 bases lay between the germline ends. This CDR3 has 12 residues. DNA for the CDR3: TGCAGCGTTCAGGGGCGGAAGGATGGCTACACCTTC. It specifies CSVQGRKDGYTF.

The chain links TRBV4-3 to TRBJ1-2; 8 nucleotides line up with TRBD1. There are 16 residues in the CDR3. Germline trimming cut 2 bases from V and 8 bases from J; bases unmatched to any gene: 13. Germline-derived CDR1 and CDR2 are LGHNA and YSLEER. The CDR3 spells CASSQRNDRGISGYTF. DNA of the CDR3: TGCGCCAGCAGCCAAAGAAATGACAGGGGAATAAGCGGCTACACCTTC.

The V and J genes are TRBV5-1 and TRBJ1-2, with TRBD1 matching over 11 bases. The junction had 4 bases not matched to a gene; V was cut back by 3 bases and J by 3 bases. The CDR3 length is 15 residues. Germline V lookup: CDR1 SGHRS, CDR2 YFSETQ. The CDR3 sequence: CASSWGQGVDYGYTF. The CDR3 DNA sequence: TGCGCCAGCAGCTGGGGACAGGGGGTTGACTATGGCTACACCTTC. The full variable domain, rest sourced from reference TRBV5-1 and TRBJ1-2, is KAGVTQTPRYLIKTRGQQVTLSCSPISGHRSVSWYQQTPGQGLQFLFEYFSETQRNKGNFPGRFSGRQFSNSRSEMNVSTLELGDSALYLCASSWGQGVDYGYTFGSGTRLTVV.

The chain couples TRBV4-3 to TRBJ1-5; TRBD1 matches 9 bases. With 0 bases clipped from V and 5 bases from J, the junction kept 8 bases outside the gene matches. CDR1 and CDR2 (germline): LGHNA, YSLEER. This CDR3 has 17 residues. CDR3 loop: CASSQDVIDRGDQPQHF. CDR3 in DNA: TGCGCCAGCAGCCAAGATGTGATAGACAGGGGGGATCAGCCCCAGCATTTT.